The 23 T cell receptor beta chains reported below all come from one sample, sequenced in a study of regulatory and conventional T cells in RAG deficiency. Conventional CD4+ T cells were sorted from blood as CD25-low CD127-high cells. Measured with immunoSEQ multiplex PCR; TCRdb has only the in-frame clones, and not every one. The table records 30,000 to 40,000 clones, 76% of them present only once. The same specimen was also included in a second study, on regulatory T cells. That source adds: The PCR used 52 TRBV and 13 TRBJ primers.

Sequencing input: CD4+ effector T cells sorted from blood. The receptors here all came from a human donor in good health.

This chain uses TRBV7-9 with TRBJ1-1; possibly TRBD1 for D (5 bases). V was pared by 5 bases and J by 7 bases, with 17 bases between. There are 14 residues in the CDR3. Germline lookup yields CDR1 SEHNR and CDR2 FQNEAQ (reference sequence). The CDR3 sequence is CASSPLGTASEAFF. The CDR3 DNA sequence: TGTGCCAGCAGCCCCTTAGGGACGGCAAGTGAAGCTTTCTTT.

This chain joins TRBV30 and TRBJ1-5; 7 nucleotides align to TRBD1. The germline CDR1 and CDR2 sequences are GTSNPN and SVGIG (reference sequence). This CDR3 region has 13 residues. V was pared by 2 bases and J by 4 bases, with 2 bases of the junction left unmatched. For the CDR3, the DNA is TGTGCCTGGAGTAACAGGGGAAATCAGCCCCAGCATTTT. This translates into CAWSNRGNQPQHF. Looking up the rest from reference TRBV30 and TRBJ1-5 gives the full variable domain: SQTIHQWPATLVQPVGSPLSLECTVEGTSNPNLYWYRQAAGRGLQLLFYSVGIGQISSEVPQNLSASRPQDRQFILSSKKLLLSDSGFYLCAWSNRGNQPQHFGDGTRLSIL.

This chain uses TRBV11-1 with TRBJ2-1; TRBD1 matches 7 bases. The CDR3 consists of 17 residues. Trimming took 1 base from V and 0 from J; bases not matched to a gene: 6. The germline V gene has CDR1 SGHAT and CDR2 FQDESV (reference sequence). CDR3 DNA: TGTGCCAGCAGCTTAGTAGAGACAGGGCCCTCCTACAATGAGCAGTTCTTC. Translated: CASSLVETGPSYNEQFF. Variable domain in full (rest from reference TRBV11-1 and TRBJ2-1): EAEVAQSPRYKITEKSQAVAFWCDPISGHATLYWYRQILGQGPELLVQFQDESVVDDSQLPKDRFSAERLKGVDSTLKIQPAELGDSAMYLCASSLVETGPSYNEQFFGPGTRLTVL.

V and J are TRBV7-9 and TRBJ1-3; D remains ambiguous. Trimming removed 2 bases from V and 0 bases from J, with 14 bases in between. CDR3 size: 17 residues. Germline CDR1 and CDR2: SEHNR and FQNEAQ (reference sequence). In nucleotides, the CDR3 is TGTGCCAGCAGCTTAACCACTGCAAGATACTCTGGAAACACCATATATTTT. Translated: CASSLTTARYSGNTIYF.

This clone has more than one count but fewer than ten. V usage is TRBV6-1 and J usage is TRBJ1-1, with D uncertain. This CDR3 spans 10 amino acids. CDR1 is MNHNS and CDR2 is SASEGT in the germline V gene. Trimming stripped 2 bases from V and 10 bases from J, with 5 bases between. DNA for the CDR3: TGTGCCAGCAGTGAATCTCGAGCTTTCTTT. It specifies CASSESRAFF.

This chain links TRBV19 with TRBJ2-5, with 9 bases lining up with TRBD1. Germline V lookup: CDR1 LNHDA, CDR2 SQIVND (reference sequence). V trimming: 5 bases; J trimming: 3 bases; junction bases outside the gene matches: 7. The CDR3 spans 15 residues. The DNA for the CDR3 is TGTGCCAGTAGTCGACAGGGGGTCTGGGAAGAGACCCAGTACTTC. Translated: CASSRQGVWEETQYF.

The rearrangement uses TRBV19 and TRBJ1-4; weak D call: TRBD1 (6 bases). Germline lookup yields CDR1 LNHDA and CDR2 SQIVND (reference sequence). V was clipped by 10 bases and J by 0 bases, with 15 bases between them. The length of the CDR3 is 15 residues. The CDR3 protein is CATTEDRATNEKLFF. The CDR3 DNA sequence: TGTGCCACTACAGAGGACAGAGCAACTAATGAAAAACTGTTTTTT.

The V and J genes are TRBV6-4 and TRBJ2-3; 8 bases fit TRBD1. The ends lost 7 bases at V and 1 base at J; junction bases unmatched: 13. The CDR3 covers 17 residues. CDR1 is MRHNA and CDR2 is SNTAGT in the germline V gene. CDR3: CASNGGVGQDRTDTQYF. DNA for the CDR3: TGTGCCAGCAACGGAGGGGTGGGACAGGACCGCACAGATACGCAGTATTTT.

This clone was recorded only once. The CDR3 nucleotides read TGCGCCAGCAGCCCTGAAACGACAGGGTCGTATAATTCACCCCTCCACTTT. Translating gives CASSPETTGSYNSPLHF. The V and J genes are TRBV5-1 and TRBJ1-6; TRBD1 matches at 7 bases. With 4 bases clipped from V and 4 bases from J, the junction kept 11 bases outside the gene matches. The CDR3 has 17 residues. Germline CDR1 SGHRS, CDR2 YFSETQ. The full variable domain, rest sourced from reference TRBV5-1 and TRBJ1-6, is KAGVTQTPRYLIKTRGQQVTLSCSPISGHRSVSWYQQTPGQGLQFLFEYFSETQRNKGNFPGRFSGRQFSNSRSEMNVSTLELGDSALYLCASSPETTGSYNSPLHFGNGTRLTVT.

The V and J genes are TRBV6-5 and TRBJ2-7; weak D call: TRBD1 (5 bases). From germline, CDR1 is MNHEY and CDR2 SVGAGI. Trimming pared 2 bases from V and 1 base from J, leaving 9 bases between. The length of the CDR3 is 14 residues. The CDR3 sequence is CASSYGRGSYEQYF. In DNA, the CDR3 is TGTGCCAGCAGTTACGGTAGGGGTTCCTACGAGCAGTACTTC.

Of note for this clone: Other DNA sequences in this specimen translate into the identical CDR3. CDR3 sequence: CASSPGTGNTEAFF. The CDR3 DNA sequence: TGCGCCAGCAGCCCGGGGACAGGGAACACTGAAGCTTTCTTT. This sequence joins TRBV5-1 and TRBJ1-1; TRBD1 agrees at 8 bases. Germline trimming cut 4 bases from V and 1 base from J; bases unmatched to any gene: 3. The CDR3 has 14 amino acids. Germline CDR1 is SGHRS and CDR2 is YFSETQ.

The J gene is TRBJ1-1, the V gene TRBV9; TRBD1 agrees at 7 bases. This CDR3 is built from 18 residues. V was clipped by 4 bases and J by 0 bases; unmatched bases: 15. Germline assignment: CDR1 SGDLS and CDR2 YYNGEE. CDR3 nucleotides: TGTGCCAGCAGCCTCACTCAGGACAGGAAAAACATGAACACTGAAGCTTTCTTT. It encodes CASSLTQDRKNMNTEAFF. Filled out from reference TRBV9 and TRBJ1-1, the complete variable domain reads DSGVTQTPKHLITATGQRVTLRCSPRSGDLSVYWYQQSLDQGLQFLIQYYNGEERAKGNILERFSAQQFPDLHSELNLSSLELGDSALYFCASSLTQDRKNMNTEAFFGQGTRLTVV.

This chain joins TRBV5-6 and TRBJ1-1; D is ambiguous. V lost 0 bases and J lost 7, with 7 bases in between. Germline values: CDR1 SGHDT, CDR2 YYEEEE. The length of the CDR3 is 12 residues. The CDR3 reads CASSLGWGEAFF. The CDR3 nucleotides are TGTGCCAGCAGCTTGGGATGGGGTGAAGCTTTCTTT.

The chain has TRBV19 and TRBJ2-1; 10 nucleotides line up with TRBD1. The J segment lost 6 bases and the V segment lost 6 bases, leaving 11 bases of the junction unmatched. The CDR3 runs to 16 residues. Germline values: CDR1 LNHDA, CDR2 SQIVND (reference sequence). CDR3 nucleotide sequence: TGTGCCAGTAGCACCCCGGGGGACAGGGGAAGCAATGAGCAGTTCTTC. Its protein is CASSTPGDRGSNEQFF.

J is TRBJ2-5 and V is TRBV6-5; 7 positions agree with TRBD2. The CDR3 is made up of 16 amino acids. V was clipped by 0 bases and J by 6 bases; unmatched bases: 10. Germline CDR1 reads MNHEY; CDR2 reads SVGAGI. Here the CDR3 reads CASSYSRATSEQTQYF. As DNA, the CDR3 is TGTGCCAGCAGTTACTCGAGGGCAACTAGCGAACAGACCCAGTACTTC.

This chain uses TRBV10-3 with TRBJ2-3, with TRBD2 identical over 10 bases. Germline V lookup: CDR1 ENHRY, CDR2 SYGVKD. CDR3 length: 17 amino acids. Trimming removed 8 bases from V and 0 bases from J; junction bases left unmatched: 11. CDR3 in amino acids: CAIAAYSGGPSTDTQYF. The CDR3 region has the DNA TGTGCCATCGCGGCCTATAGCGGGGGGCCAAGCACAGATACGCAGTATTTT.

The CDR3 is CASSHNLGEASPLHF. CDR3 DNA: TGCGCCAGCAGCCATAATTTGGGGGAAGCATCACCCCTCCACTTT. The rearrangement links TRBV5-1 to TRBJ1-6; weak D call: TRBD1 (5 bases). The CDR3 extends over 15 amino acids. Germline V lookup: CDR1 SGHRS, CDR2 YFSETQ. V dropped 4 bases and J dropped 10 bases, with 18 bases sitting between them.

The gene calls are TRBV30 and TRBJ1-1; tentatively, D is TRBD1 (6 bases). The germline V gene encodes CDR1 GTSNPN and CDR2 SVGIG (reference sequence). Trimming stripped 1 base from V and 4 bases from J, with 22 bases between. The CDR3 extends over 17 amino acids. CDR3 sequence: CAWSGGRGTPSGTEAFF. For the CDR3, the DNA is TGTGCCTGGAGTGGGGGCAGGGGTACACCGAGTGGCACTGAAGCTTTCTTT.

V and J are TRBV5-4 and TRBJ2-5; TRBD1 aligns across 7 bases. Germline V gives CDR1 SGHNT, CDR2 YYREEE (reference sequence). V dropped 0 bases and J dropped 5; count of bases not matched to a gene: 4. The CDR3 extends over 14 amino acids. The CDR3 protein is CASSLATGVETQYF. The CDR3 bases are TGTGCCAGCAGCTTGGCCACAGGGGTTGAGACCCAGTACTTC. Complete variable domain (other parts from reference TRBV5-4 and TRBJ2-5): ETGVTQSPTHLIKTRGQQVTLRCSSQSGHNTVSWYQQALGQGPQFIFQYYREEENGRGNFPPRFSGLQFPNYSSELNVNALELDDSALYLCASSLATGVETQYFGPGTRLLVL.

The chain has TRBV11-2 and TRBJ1-4; the match to TRBD1 covers 12 bases. Trimming removed 6 bases from V and 0 bases from J; junction bases left unmatched: 8. The CDR3 is made up of 18 amino acids. Germline CDR1 is SGHAT and CDR2 is FQNNGV. Written as DNA, the CDR3 is TGTGCCAGCAGGTCGGGGACAGGGGGCCGTGCAACTAATGAAAAACTGTTTTTT. This codes for CASRSGTGGRATNEKLFF.

The V and J genes are TRBV30 and TRBJ1-1, with a possible D match to TRBD1 (5 bases). V shed 5 bases and J shed 5 bases, with 9 bases lying between them. CDR3 length: 11 amino acids. Per germline, CDR1 GTSNPN and CDR2 SVGIG (reference sequence). The CDR3 sequence: CAWDRQTEAFF. The CDR3, as DNA: TGTGCCTGGGATCGACAGACTGAAGCTTTCTTT. The full variable domain, in which reference TRBV30 and TRBJ1-1 provide the parts outside the CDR3, is SQTIHQWPATLVQPVGSPLSLECTVEGTSNPNLYWYRQAAGRGLQLLFYSVGIGQISSEVPQNLSASRPQDRQFILSSKKLLLSDSGFYLCAWDRQTEAFFGQGTRLTVV.

The genes are TRBV5-1 and TRBJ2-1; the match to TRBD1 covers 8 bases. The CDR3 has 14 residues. Germline CDR1 SGHRS, CDR2 YFSETQ. V was pared by 0 bases and J by 4 bases, with 0 bases of the junction left unmatched. The CDR3 loop reads CASSLGDRYNEQFF. The CDR3 DNA reads TGCGCCAGCAGCTTGGGGGACAGGTACAATGAGCAGTTCTTC.

This chain joins TRBV5-6 and TRBJ1-1, with D possibly matching TRBD1 (5 bases). This CDR3 is built from 14 residues. In germline, CDR1 is SGHDT, CDR2 YYEEEE. Trimming removed 1 base from V and 5 bases from J, with 12 bases in between. Here the CDR3 reads CASSLRDLRTEAFF. CDR3 in DNA: TGTGCCAGCAGCTTGAGGGACCTGAGGACTGAAGCTTTCTTT.